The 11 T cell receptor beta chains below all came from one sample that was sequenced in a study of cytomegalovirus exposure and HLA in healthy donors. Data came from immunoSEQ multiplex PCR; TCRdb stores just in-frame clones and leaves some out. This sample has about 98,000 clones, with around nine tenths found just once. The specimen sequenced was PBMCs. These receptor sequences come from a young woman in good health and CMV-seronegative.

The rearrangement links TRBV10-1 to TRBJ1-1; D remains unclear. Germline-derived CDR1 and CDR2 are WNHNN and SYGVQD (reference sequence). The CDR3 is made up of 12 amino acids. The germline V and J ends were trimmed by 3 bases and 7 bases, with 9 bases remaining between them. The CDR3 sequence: CASSEGGYEAFF. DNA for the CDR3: TGCGCCAGCAGTGAAGGAGGGTATGAAGCTTTCTTT.

CDR3: CASSSGAGFDTYEQYF. DNA of the CDR3: TGCGCCAGCAGTTCAGGAGCGGGATTCGACACTTACGAGCAGTACTTC. The chain combines TRBV4-3 with TRBJ2-7; TRBD2 agrees at 7 bases. Germline V gives CDR1 LGHNA, CDR2 YSLEER. CDR3 size: 16 residues. J lost 4 bases, V lost 6 bases, and 15 bases had no gene match.

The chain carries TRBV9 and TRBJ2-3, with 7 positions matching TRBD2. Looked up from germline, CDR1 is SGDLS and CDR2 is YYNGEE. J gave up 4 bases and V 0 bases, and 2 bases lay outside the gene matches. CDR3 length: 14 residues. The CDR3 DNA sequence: TGTGCCAGCAGCGTAGCTGGGAGGGCAGATACGCAGTATTTT. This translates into CASSVAGRADTQYF.

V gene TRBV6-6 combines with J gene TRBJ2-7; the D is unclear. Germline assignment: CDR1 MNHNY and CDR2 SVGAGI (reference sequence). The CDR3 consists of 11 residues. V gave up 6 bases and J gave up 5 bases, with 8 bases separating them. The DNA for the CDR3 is TGTGCCAGCAGGATAGCAGACGAGCAGTACTTC. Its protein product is CASRIADEQYF.

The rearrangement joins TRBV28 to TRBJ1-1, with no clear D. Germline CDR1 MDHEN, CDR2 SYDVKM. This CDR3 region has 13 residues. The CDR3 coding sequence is TGTGGGGCTTCTGGTCCAATTAACACTGAAGCTTTCTTT. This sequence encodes CGASGPINTEAFF.

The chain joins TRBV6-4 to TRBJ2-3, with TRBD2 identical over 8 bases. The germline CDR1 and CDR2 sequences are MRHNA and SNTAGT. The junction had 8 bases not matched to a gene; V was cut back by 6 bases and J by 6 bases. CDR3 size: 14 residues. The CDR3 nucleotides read TGTGCCAGCAGCCCAGAGCGGGAGTCGGATACGCAGTATTTT. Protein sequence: CASSPERESDTQYF.

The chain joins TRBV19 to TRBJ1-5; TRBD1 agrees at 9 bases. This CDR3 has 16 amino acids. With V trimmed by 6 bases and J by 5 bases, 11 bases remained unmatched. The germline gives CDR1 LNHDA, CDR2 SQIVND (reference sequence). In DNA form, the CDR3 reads TGTGCCAGTAGGAGGGAGGACAGGGGATTCTATCAGCCCCAGCATTTT. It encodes CASRREDRGFYQPQHF.

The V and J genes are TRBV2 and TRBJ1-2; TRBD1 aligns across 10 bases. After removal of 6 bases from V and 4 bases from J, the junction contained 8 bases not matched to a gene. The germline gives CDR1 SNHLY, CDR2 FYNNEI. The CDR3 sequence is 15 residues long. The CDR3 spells CASRNARDRGYGYTF. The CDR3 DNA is TGTGCCAGCAGGAACGCCCGGGACAGGGGCTATGGCTACACCTTC.

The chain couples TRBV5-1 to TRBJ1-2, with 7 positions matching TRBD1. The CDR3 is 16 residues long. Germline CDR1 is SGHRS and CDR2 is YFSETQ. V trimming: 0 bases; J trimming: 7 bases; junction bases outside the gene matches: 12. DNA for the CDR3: TGCGCCAGCAGCTTGGAAGCGCGAGGGGGCGCGTCTGGCTACACCTTC. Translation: CASSLEARGGASGYTF. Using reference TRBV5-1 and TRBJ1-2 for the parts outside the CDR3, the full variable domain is KAGVTQTPRYLIKTRGQQVTLSCSPISGHRSVSWYQQTPGQGLQFLFEYFSETQRNKGNFPGRFSGRQFSNSRSEMNVSTLELGDSALYLCASSLEARGGASGYTFGSGTRLTVV.

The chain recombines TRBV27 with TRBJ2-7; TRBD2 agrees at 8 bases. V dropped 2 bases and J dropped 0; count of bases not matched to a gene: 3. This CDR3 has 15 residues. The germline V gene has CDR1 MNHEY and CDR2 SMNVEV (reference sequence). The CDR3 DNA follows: TGTGCCAGCAGTTTAACTAGCGGTAGCTCCTACGAGCAGTACTTC. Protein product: CASSLTSGSSYEQYF.

The CDR3 DNA follows: TGTGCCAGCACTGACTCCGGGCTAGCGCTTTCCTACGAGCAGTACTTC. This gives the protein CASTDSGLALSYEQYF. This rearrangement joins TRBV7-2 to TRBJ2-7; D may be TRBD2 (6 bases). Looked up from germline, CDR1 is SGHTA and CDR2 is FQGNSA. CDR3 length: 16 amino acids. V was pared by 7 bases and J by 1 base, with 20 bases between.